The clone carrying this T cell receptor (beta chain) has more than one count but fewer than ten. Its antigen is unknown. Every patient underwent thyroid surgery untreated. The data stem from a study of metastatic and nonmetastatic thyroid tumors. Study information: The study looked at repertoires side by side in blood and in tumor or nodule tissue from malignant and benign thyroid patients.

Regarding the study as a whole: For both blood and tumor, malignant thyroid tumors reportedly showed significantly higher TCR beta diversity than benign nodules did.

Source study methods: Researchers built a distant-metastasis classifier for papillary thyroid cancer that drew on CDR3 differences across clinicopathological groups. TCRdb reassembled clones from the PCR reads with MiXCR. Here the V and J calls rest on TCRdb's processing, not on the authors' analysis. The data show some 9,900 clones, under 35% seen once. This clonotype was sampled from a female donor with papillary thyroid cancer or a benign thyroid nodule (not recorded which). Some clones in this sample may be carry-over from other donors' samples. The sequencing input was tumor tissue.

The CDR3 loop is CASSQEWAVTGGEQYF. CDR3 bases: TGTGCCAGCAGCCAAGAATGGGCAGTCACAGGGGGTGAGCAGTACTTC. The chain recombines TRBV4-2 with TRBJ2-7, with 8 bases that match TRBD1. The germline V gene encodes CDR1 LGHNA and CDR2 YNFKEQ. CDR3 length equals 16 residues. The trim removed 0 bases at V and 7 bases at J, leaving 11 bases unmatched.